This is a list of T cell receptor beta chains from one sample in a study of cytotoxic CD8 clonotypes in ibrutinib-treated CLL. Clones were read by immunoSEQ multiplex PCR, and TCRdb kept only the in-frame ones, dropping some. The sample has over 45,000 clones, 50% to 70% seen once; the top ten hold over 20%. This material consisted of PBMCs, taken after 24 months of ibrutinib treatment. The receptors were sampled from a human donor with chronic lymphocytic leukemia. Each CDR3 is given with its conserved first and last residue. Fields, in order: J gene, V gene, clone size, D gene, CDR3 protein, CDR3 DNA. A D gene is named only where the DNA matches it firmly. Clone size is stated in some rows and not others, as once, few, many or a class when expanded.

TRBJ2-2	TRBV6-1	-	-	CASSEFGGTGELFF	TGTGCCAGCAGTGAATTCGGGGGCACCGGGGAGCTGTTTTTT
TRBJ2-7	TRBV7-2	-	-	CASSDPDSRVQYF	TGTGCCAGCAGCGACCCCGACTCTAGGGTGCAGTACTTC
TRBJ1-1	TRBV4-1	-	-	CASSQDPRSGSGFF	TGCGCCAGCAGCCAAGACCCGCGATCCGGAAGTGGTTTCTTT
TRBJ2-2	TRBV27	-	-	CASKWGYNTGELFF	TGTGCCAGCAAGTGGGGTTACAACACCGGGGAGCTGTTTTTT
TRBJ1-6	TRBV27	many	-	CASRGTGYNSPLHF	TGTGCCAGCAGAGGGACGGGATATAATTCACCCCTCCACTTT
TRBJ1-1	TRBV6-1	many	-	CASSDVGGVFYTEAFF	TGTGCCAGCAGTGACGTCGGGGGCGTTTTCTACACTGAAGCTTTCTTT
TRBJ1-2	TRBV5-6	once	-	CASSLPSVYLANYGYTF	TGTGCCAGCAGCTTACCGTCGGTCTATTTAGCTAACTATGGCTACACCTTC
TRBJ2-2	TRBV19	-	-	CASTDSGELFF	TGTGCCAGTACCGATTCTGGGGAGCTGTTTTTT
TRBJ1-5	TRBV18	medium-sized	TRBD1	CASSPTPGQGGPHSNQPQHF	TGTGCCAGCTCACCAACGCCCGGACAGGGAGGACCCCATAGCAATCAGCCCCAGCATTTT
TRBJ1-5	TRBV6-5	-	-	CASSSTTSNQPQHF	TGTGCCAGCAGTTCGACAACTAGCAATCAGCCCCAGCATTTT
TRBJ1-5	TRBV2	-	-	CASRGLFNQPQHF	TGTGCCAGCAGGGGGCTCTTCAATCAGCCCCAGCATTTT
TRBJ2-1	TRBV5-4	-	TRBD2	CASSWASGRANNEQFF	TGTGCCAGCAGCTGGGCAAGCGGGAGGGCGAACAATGAGCAGTTCTTC
TRBJ2-1	TRBV4-1	-	-	CASSQLRGPYNEQFF	TGCGCCAGCAGCCAACTGCGGGGACCCTACAATGAGCAGTTCTTC
TRBJ2-2	TRBV27	few	TRBD2	CASSLWWRGAGELFF	TGTGCCAGCAGTTTATGGTGGCGGGGGGCTGGGGAGCTGTTTTTT
TRBJ2-7	TRBV5-4	-	-	CASSPNRVTYEQYF	TGTGCCAGCAGCCCCAACAGGGTTACCTACGAGCAGTACTTC
TRBJ2-5	TRBV7-2	once	TRBD2	CASSLGLAGQETQYF	TGTGCCAGCAGCTTAGGACTAGCGGGACAAGAGACCCAGTACTTC
TRBJ1-2	TRBV9	few	-	CASSGSWENYGYTF	TGTGCCAGCAGCGGATCATGGGAGAACTATGGCTACACCTTC
TRBJ2-5	TRBV4-2	-	-	CASSLTRLETQYF	TGTGCCAGCAGCCTGACTAGACTCGAGACCCAGTACTTC
TRBJ2-5	TRBV28	many	-	CASSLRETQYF	TGTGCCAGCAGTTTAAGGGAGACCCAGTACTTC
TRBJ1-5	TRBV7-2	-	-	CASSRRQGPEEPQHF	TGTGCCAGCAGCCGCCGGCAGGGCCCCGAGGAGCCCCAGCATTTT
TRBJ2-2	TRBV29-1	-	TRBD2	CAGGRTGELFF	TGCGCGGGGGGGCGGACCGGGGAGCTGTTTTTT
TRBJ2-2	TRBV7-9	-	-	CASSPERHTGELFF	TGTGCCAGCAGCCCGGAGCGGCACACCGGGGAGCTGTTTTTT
TRBJ2-3	TRBV4-1	-	-	CASSPWGQRDADTQYF	TGCGCCAGCAGCCCCTGGGGCCAACGAGATGCAGATACGCAGTATTTT
TRBJ1-2	TRBV2	-	-	CASGEIPNYGYTF	TGTGCCAGCGGGGAAATACCTAACTATGGCTACACCTTC
TRBJ2-3	TRBV5-1	-	-	CASSPGAGRSTDTQYF	TGCGCCAGCAGCCCCGGGGCGGGACGAAGCACAGATACGCAGTATTTT
TRBJ2-4	TRBV15	-	-	CATSRDPIGGTIAKNIQYF	TGTGCCACCAGCAGAGACCCCATAGGGGGGACAATAGCCAAAAACATTCAGTACTTC
TRBJ2-1	TRBV27	-	TRBD2	CASSSPGGSGGGSNEQFF	TGTGCCAGCAGTTCGCCCGGAGGTAGCGGGGGGGGGTCGAATGAGCAGTTCTTC
TRBJ2-3	TRBV28	once	TRBD2	CASSLSGEGTDTQYF	TGTGCCAGCAGTTTGAGCGGGGAAGGCACAGATACGCAGTATTTT
TRBJ2-5	TRBV5-8	-	-	CASSLGRQTQETQYF	TGTGCCAGCAGCTTGGGGAGGCAGACCCAAGAGACCCAGTACTTC
TRBJ2-7	TRBV29-1	-	-	CSARVEGDEQYF	TGCAGCGCTAGGGTGGAGGGGGACGAGCAGTACTTC
TRBJ2-2	TRBV2	-	-	CASREGLNTGELFF	TGTGCCAGCAGAGAGGGCCTGAACACCGGGGAGCTGTTTTTT
TRBJ1-5	TRBV5-1	-	TRBD1	CASSPGDRGNQPQHF	TGCGCCAGCAGCCCGGGGGACAGGGGGAATCAGCCCCAGCATTTT
TRBJ1-4	TRBV5-1	-	-	CASSSTPATNEKLFF	TGCGCCAGCAGCTCAACGCCGGCAACTAATGAAAAACTGTTTTTT
TRBJ1-3	TRBV6-1	few	-	CASSRTGSSGNTIYF	TGTGCCAGCAGTCGGACGGGGTCCTCTGGAAACACCATATATTTT
TRBJ2-5	TRBV28	-	-	CASSSPPFWETQYF	TGTGCCAGCAGTTCCCCCCCTTTCTGGGAGACCCAGTACTTC
TRBJ1-2	TRBV21-1	-	-	CAGRTVSFGYTF	TGTGCCGGTAGAACGGTTTCCTTTGGCTACACCTTC
TRBJ2-5	TRBV28	-	-	CASSLRHRETQYF	TGTGCCAGCAGTTTACGGCATCGGGAGACCCAGTACTTC
TRBJ1-5	TRBV6-1	few	TRBD1	CASSEEGQDFYHQPQHF	TGTGCCAGCAGTGAAGAGGGACAGGACTTTTACCATCAGCCCCAGCATTTT
TRBJ1-6	TRBV7-2	-	-	CASSKPGLPADF	TGTGCCAGCAGCAAGCCGGGTCTCCCGGCCGACTTT
TRBJ2-1	TRBV14	-	-	CASSPHPPGAGVEQFF	TGTGCCAGCAGCCCTCATCCCCCGGGGGCGGGCGTTGAGCAGTTCTTC
TRBJ1-2	TRBV5-6	few	-	CASSLVRSYGYTF	TGTGCCAGCAGCTTGGTCAGATCCTATGGCTACACCTTC
TRBJ2-2	TRBV28	-	TRBD2	CATTSGRITGELFF	TGTGCCACGACTAGCGGGAGGATCACCGGGGAGCTGTTTTTT
TRBJ1-5	TRBV2	-	TRBD1	CASSEGWDLGGHQPQHF	TGTGCCAGCAGTGAAGGGTGGGATTTAGGGGGCCATCAGCCCCAGCATTTT
TRBJ2-1	TRBV5-6	-	TRBD2	CASSFAGGWSEQFF	TGTGCCAGCAGCTTTGCGGGAGGGTGGTCTGAGCAGTTCTTC
TRBJ2-3	TRBV5-8	-	TRBD2	CASSAGTSGDTDTQYF	TGTGCCAGCAGCGCCGGGACTAGCGGGGACACAGATACGCAGTATTTT
TRBJ2-1	TRBV30	-	TRBD1	CAWRHTTGVYNEQFF	TGTGCCTGGAGGCATACTACAGGGGTCTACAATGAGCAGTTCTTC
TRBJ1-6	TRBV7-6	-	-	CASSLLADNSPLHF	TGTGCCAGCAGCTTGTTGGCAGATAATTCACCCCTCCACTTT
TRBJ2-4	TRBV9	-	TRBD2	CASSVGGGGAGGNHIQYF	TGTGCCAGCAGCGTAGGTGGCGGGGGGGCCGGCGGGAATCACATTCAGTACTTC
TRBJ2-2	TRBV2	many	TRBD1	CASRLPDRPVRNTGELFF	TGTGCCAGCAGACTTCCGGACAGGCCCGTGAGGAACACCGGGGAGCTGTTTTTT
TRBJ2-1	TRBV5-1	-	TRBD2	CASSLLASGNNEQFF	TGCGCCAGCAGCTTGTTGGCTAGCGGGAACAATGAGCAGTTCTTC
TRBJ2-5	TRBV4-2	-	TRBD2	CASSQDGSGGTQETQYF	TGTGCCAGCAGCCAAGACGGAAGCGGGGGGACCCAAGAGACCCAGTACTTC
TRBJ2-5	TRBV5-1	-	TRBD1	CASSLGDQQGETQYF	TGCGCCAGCAGCTTGGGTGACCAACAGGGGGAGACCCAGTACTTC
TRBJ2-7	TRBV6-5	-	-	CASRSPYEQYF	TGTGCCAGCCGATCCCCATATGAGCAGTACTTC
TRBJ1-2	TRBV2	-	-	CASSGDRLYGYTF	TGTGCCAGCAGTGGCGACAGGCTTTATGGCTACACCTTC
TRBJ2-5	TRBV7-8	-	-	CASSLVGGETQYF	TGTGCCAGCAGCTTAGTAGGGGGAGAGACCCAGTACTTC
TRBJ1-2	TRBV5-1	once	-	CASRDLSVERHGYTF	TGCGCCAGCAGGGATTTGAGTGTGGAAAGGCATGGCTACACCTTC
TRBJ2-3	TRBV5-4	-	-	CASSLNRVVDTQYF	TGTGCCAGCAGCTTAAACAGGGTGGTAGATACGCAGTATTTT
TRBJ2-3	TRBV10-3	-	TRBD2	CAISGSGAPTDTQYF	TGTGCCATCAGTGGGAGCGGGGCGCCCACAGATACGCAGTATTTT
TRBJ2-3	TRBV18	few	-	CASSTRGATDTQYF	TGTGCCAGCTCTACTCGCGGGGCCACAGATACGCAGTATTTT
TRBJ2-7	TRBV11-2	-	-	CASSLVLGVAYEQYF	TGTGCCAGCAGCTTAGTCCTAGGGGTGGCCTACGAGCAGTACTTC